This T cell receptor beta chain was sequenced for a study of blood T cell repertoires in COVID-19. Study-level background: From the United States, Italy and Spain came samples of acute and convalescent COVID-19. PBMCs, B-cell-depleted T cells, or T cells were the source of the cDNA or gDNA that made up the material.

Under the authors' procedure: Reference gene primer amplification gave nucleated cell count estimates. TCRdb's copy holds only in-frame clones and misses some; the assay was immunoSEQ multiplex PCR. The V and J calls and clone size were taken over from that table, and D and trimming were inferred from the DNA. Altogether under 200,000 clones are present, around 85% being singletons, with the ten largest covering about 9.4%. Germline V gene lookup returns CDR1 MGHRA and CDR2 YSYEKL. V shed 4 bases, J shed 5 bases, and the junction held 12 bases outside the gene matches. CDR3 length: 18 amino acids. The chain links TRBV4-1 to TRBJ2-3; TRBD2 matches 13 bases. Sequencing used peripheral blood. The TCR sequence derives from a woman at least 80 years old with acute or convalescent COVID-19. The chain's CDR3 is CASSPVRTSGGAGDTQYF. CDR3 bases: TGCGCCAGCAGCCCCGTCAGGACTAGCGGGGGTGCGGGAGATACGCAGTATTTT.